This entry is about one T cell receptor (beta chain). Its antigen is not identified. The source material, RNA transcripts, was used to amplify TCR beta CDR3 regions. During a first-round RT-PCR of the TCR CDR3, the HTBI primer set was used. TCRdb used MiXCR to reprocess the multiplex PCR reads, holding one entry per CDR3 protein. This table has some 690,000 distinct CDR3 sequences, roughly 17% appearing once. Absent ophthalmopathy progression within 18 months defined stable Graves' hyperthyroidism. This sample is drawn from a study of T cells in Graves' hyperthyroidism and ophthalmopathy. Study results and limitations: Blood also showed most of the thyroid clonotypes that were expanded above 0.001.

V was clipped by 5 bases and J by 5 bases; unmatched bases: 6. CDR1 is SQVTM, CDR2 ANQGSEA, per germline. The CDR3 spans 14 residues. Sequencing input: blood. V gene TRBV29-1 combines with J gene TRBJ2-1; 10 nucleotides align to TRBD2. The receptor was derived from a man in his fifties or sixties with Graves' hyperthyroidism. The CDR3 protein is CSVPTSGFHNEQFF. The CDR3 DNA sequence: TGCAGCGTTCCGACTAGCGGGTTCCACAATGAGCAGTTCTTC.